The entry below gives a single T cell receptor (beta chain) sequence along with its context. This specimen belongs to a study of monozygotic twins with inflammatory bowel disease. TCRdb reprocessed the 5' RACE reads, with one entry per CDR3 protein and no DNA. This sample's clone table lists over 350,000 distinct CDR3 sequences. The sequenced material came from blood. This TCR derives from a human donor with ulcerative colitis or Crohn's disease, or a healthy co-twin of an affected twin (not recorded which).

The CDR3: CASSRLAASYNEQFF. The V gene is TRBV4-3, the J gene TRBJ2-1; the TCRdb D gene call, TRBD2, has no DNA to confirm it. In germline, CDR1 is LGHNA, CDR2 YSLEER. The CDR3 runs to 15 residues.